The clone carrying this T cell receptor beta chain was found once. The antigen remains unidentified. Trimming shortened V by 3 bases and J by 0 bases, and 11 bases separated the two germline ends. The CDR3 loop spans 15 amino acids. Per germline, CDR1 SGDLS and CDR2 YYNGEE. The table came from immunoSEQ multiplex PCR; TCRdb's copy has only in-frame clones and leaves some out. The repertoire holds roughly 42,000 clones, with 91% as singletons. The record originates from a study of OX40 agonist ivuxolimab in advanced cancers. About the research overall: Patients received ivuxolimab, an intravenous treatment, every 2 weeks at 0.01 to 10 mg/kg. Patients with prior anti-PD-1, anti-PD-L1 or anti-CTLA-4 therapy were eligible; 40% had some.

General study findings and limits: Expanded peripheral T-cell antigen specificity went undetermined. In the 0.1-3.0 mg/kg groups, partial responders showed among the lowest expansion.

The chain joins TRBV9 to TRBJ2-3; maybe TRBD2 (5 bases). The sequence was obtained from an adult with an advanced solid tumor such as melanoma, head and neck, liver or kidney cancer. The sample here was CD4+ or CD8+ T cells sorted from blood, taken in a trial of the OX40 agonist ivuxolimab. DNA of the CDR3: TGTGCCAGCAGCGCGTTAGCGCCGAGCACAGATACGCAGTATTTT. As protein: CASSALAPSTDTQYF.